This entry lists 6 T cell receptor beta chains sequenced from one sample in a study of T-cell reconstitution after alpha-beta-depleted transplantation in children. Unique molecular identifiers were incorporated when the TCRbeta library was constructed. In TCRdb, the PCR reads were re-called with MiXCR into one record per CDR3 protein. The profile shows about 980,000 distinct CDR3 sequences, about 29% of them singletons. This specimen was PBMCs, mostly from graft donor cells, taken 360 days after TCRalphabeta/CD19-depleted stem cell transplant. Receptors were obtained from a boy under two years old who had a stem cell transplant for SCID, so the T cells may come from the graft donor.

The chain has TRBV28 and TRBJ2-1; 7 nucleotides line up with TRBD2. This CDR3 region has 14 residues. CDR1 MDHEN and CDR2 SYDVKM come from the germline V gene. Germline trimming cut 1 base from V and 6 bases from J; bases unmatched to any gene: 3. The CDR3 sequence: CASSLLGEGNEQFF. Written as DNA, the CDR3 is TGTGCCAGCAGTTTATTGGGGGAGGGCAATGAGCAGTTCTTC.

The chain is built from TRBV28 and TRBJ2-7, with 8 positions matching TRBD2. Per the germline V gene, CDR1 is MDHEN and CDR2 is SYDVKM. The CDR3 is made up of 15 amino acids. Unmatched junction bases numbered 8, after V lost 3 bases and J lost 4 bases. The DNA for the CDR3 is TGTGCCAGCAGTTTCCCTCCGGGGGGGGCTTACGAGCAGTACTTC. Protein: CASSFPPGGAYEQYF.

Only one count was recorded for this clonotype. The V gene is TRBV12-3 or TRBV12-4, the J gene TRBJ2-6; 9 bases fit TRBD1. V shed 7 bases and J 2 bases; nucleotides not matched to a gene: 6. This CDR3 has 16 amino acids. The CDR3 here is CASTNRGLTGANVLTF. In DNA form, the CDR3 reads TGTGCCAGCACCAACAGGGGGCTGACTGGGGCCAACGTCCTGACTTTC.

This clonotype was picked up a small number of times. The J gene is TRBJ2-3, the V gene TRBV12-3 or TRBV12-4, with 8 bases that match TRBD2. The CDR3 runs to 14 residues. J gave up 4 bases and V 10 bases, and 10 bases lay outside the gene matches. Here the CDR3 DNA reads TGTGCCACCGCCCCGGGGGGGCACGCAGATACGCAGTATTTT. This translates into CATAPGGHADTQYF.

V gene TRBV2 combines with J gene TRBJ2-3; D is uncertain. The V and J ends lost 5 bases and 7 bases respectively, with 10 bases between them. The CDR3 runs to 12 residues. The germline V gene encodes CDR1 SNHLY and CDR2 FYNNEI. The CDR3 spells CASSSETYTQYF. Here the CDR3 DNA reads TGTGCCAGCAGTTCCGAGACCTATACGCAGTATTTT. The full variable domain, in which reference TRBV2 and TRBJ2-3 provide the parts outside the CDR3, is EPEVTQTPSHQVTQMGQEVILRCVPISNHLYFYWYRQILGQKVEFLVSFYNNEISEKSEIFDDQFSVERPDGSNFTLKIRSTKLEDSAMYFCASSSETYTQYFGPGTRLTVL.

This sequence joins TRBV6-2 or TRBV6-3 and TRBJ2-5; either TRBD1 or TRBD2 may fit D (5 bases each). Germline V CDR1 and CDR2: MNHEY, SVGEGT. This CDR3 region has 16 residues. Trimming shortened V by 5 bases and J by 6 bases, and 22 bases separated the two germline ends. CDR3 region: CASSLGPTLRRKTQYF. CDR3 nucleotides: TGTGCCAGCAGTCTGGGACCTACCCTAAGGCGGAAGACCCAGTACTTC.